This T cell receptor beta chain is from a study of blood T cells in healthy people across ages. Findings and limits, study-wide: Not knowing donor CMV status may have confounded expanded clonotype changes.

The second PCR ran roughly 6 to 11 cycles with a sample-barcoded 5' primer and J-beta primers. One entry per CDR3 protein results from TCRdb running MiXCR on the 5' RACE reads. The sample gives about 750,000 distinct CDR3 sequences, approximately 53% of which show up once; approximately 41% is in the top ten. This clonotype was detected a few times. The antigen is unknown. V lost 6 bases and J lost 2; bases outside the gene matches: 2. The CDR3 sequence is 15 residues long. Germline V lookup: CDR1 MNHNY, CDR2 SVGAGI (reference sequence). Drawing of peripheral blood yielded about 9.8 milliliters from each donor. Isolating PBMCs gave at least 6.5 million of these cells per sample.

The rearrangement links TRBV6-6 to TRBJ2-5; 14 bases agree with TRBD2. The sequencing input was blood. The sequence was collected from an elderly man in good health. CDR3 coding DNA: TGTGCCAGCAGACGACTAGCGGGAGGGCAAGAGACCCAGTACTTC. This codes for CASRRLAGGQETQYF.